These 31 T cell receptor beta chains originate from one sample sequenced in a study of cytomegalovirus exposure and HLA in healthy donors. In the PCR, 60 Vbeta and 13 Jbeta primers were used. Method: immunoSEQ multiplex PCR; TCRdb's copy keeps in-frame clones and lacks some. This table holds over 95,000 clones, roughly 80% found once. Sample: PBMCs. These receptors were taken from a female donor in good health and CMV-seronegative.

By frequency in the sample, this clone is large. V usage is TRBV6-4 and J usage is TRBJ2-3; 7 bases match TRBD2. Germline CDR1 is MRHNA and CDR2 is SNTAGT. Losses at the gene ends were 0 bases for V and 6 bases for J; bases not matched to a gene: 6. There are 15 residues in the CDR3. CDR3 region: CASSDSTGGGDTQYF. The CDR3 DNA follows: TGTGCCAGCAGTGACTCGACGGGGGGAGGGGATACGCAGTATTTT.

V gene TRBV5-1 combines with J gene TRBJ1-2; the match to TRBD1 covers 7 bases. The length of the CDR3 is 14 residues. The V and J ends lost 1 base and 7 bases, in that order; junction bases with no gene match: 7. Germline assignment: CDR1 SGHRS and CDR2 YFSETQ. CDR3 loop: CASSLSQGVSGYTF. The CDR3 region has the DNA TGCGCCAGCAGCTTGTCCCAGGGGGTCAGTGGCTACACCTTC.

CDR3 loop: CASDRSWSGANVLTF. The CDR3 coding sequence is TGTGCCAGCGACAGGAGCTGGTCTGGGGCCAACGTCCTGACTTTC. The chain has TRBV2 and TRBJ2-6, with a tentative D call TRBD1 (6 bases). The CDR3 consists of 15 residues. The ends were cut back, 8 bases at V and 1 base at J, with 12 bases in the middle. Germline V gene data show CDR1 as SNHLY and CDR2 as FYNNEI.

CDR3 coding DNA: TGTGCCAGCAGCCCACAGGGGGAGGCCTACGAGCAGTACTTC. This translates into CASSPQGEAYEQYF. This chain connects TRBV25-1 to TRBJ2-5, with 8 positions matching TRBD1. The tail of the sequence fits TRBJ2-7 better, so the J call may be wrong. Germline loops: CDR1 MGHDK, CDR2 SYGVNS. The CDR3 runs 14 residues.

V is TRBV9 and J is TRBJ1-3; the match to TRBD1 covers 8 bases. CDR1 and CDR2 (germline): SGDLS, YYNGEE. The CDR3 is 14 residues long. V dropped 3 bases and J dropped 6; count of bases not matched to a gene: 5. CDR3 sequence reads: CASSADRGENTIYF. The CDR3 DNA reads TGTGCCAGCAGCGCCGACAGGGGTGAAAACACCATATATTTT.

This chain joins TRBV5-8 and TRBJ1-6; D might be TRBD1 (5 bases). This CDR3 comprises 15 residues. Germline CDR1 reads SGHTS; CDR2 reads YDEGEE. Trimming left V 5 bases short and J 3 bases short, with 12 bases between. Here the CDR3 reads CASSTRVNYNSPLHF. The CDR3, as DNA: TGTGCCAGCAGTACCAGGGTAAACTATAATTCACCCCTCCACTTT.

This chain uses TRBV10-3 with TRBJ1-2; 8 nucleotides align to TRBD1. Germline V gives CDR1 ENHRY, CDR2 SYGVKD. The CDR3 is 14 amino acids. Trimming took 8 bases from V and 0 from J; bases not matched to a gene: 5. This chain's CDR3 is CAIASDRANYGYTF. CDR3 nucleotides: TGTGCCATCGCCTCGGACAGGGCTAACTATGGCTACACCTTC.

In its sample, this clone was seen once. The V gene is TRBV19, the J gene TRBJ1-6; tentative D call: TRBD1 (6 bases). Germline CDR1 is LNHDA and CDR2 is SQIVND (reference sequence). Trimming removed 8 bases at V and 10 bases at J, with 18 bases between. CDR3 length: 14 residues. CDR3 DNA sequence: TGTGCCAGTGACCCTACAGGGAGATACTCACCCCTCCACTTT. It translates to CASDPTGRYSPLHF.

The chain couples TRBV11-2 to TRBJ2-7; TRBD1 is a possible D gene (5 bases). Trimming took 5 bases from V and 2 from J, leaving 13 bases between them. The CDR3 has 14 amino acids. Germline CDR1 is SGHAT and CDR2 is FQNNGV. CDR3 nucleotide sequence: TGTGCCAGCAGCCTCTACAGGACGGCCTACGAGCAGTACTTC. Translated: CASSLYRTAYEQYF.

About this clone itself: One end of the junction varies from germline; a read error may be responsible. The sample has other DNA sequences that encode this CDR3 too. The chain employs TRBV14 and TRBJ1-1, with no clear D. The CDR3 is 14 residues long. Looked up from germline, CDR1 is SGHDN and CDR2 is FVKESK. The CDR3 region is CASSQHNRHTEAFF. DNA of the CDR3: TGCGCCAGCAGCCAACATAACAGACACACTGAAGCTTTCTTT.

The chain uses TRBV6-1 and TRBJ2-3, with TRBD2 identical over 10 bases. Trimming at V came to 2 bases and at J to 2 bases, leaving 7 bases not matched to a gene. CDR1 is MNHNS, CDR2 SASEGT, per germline. The CDR3 runs to 17 residues. For the CDR3, the DNA is TGTGCCAGCAGTGAACTCGTAGCGGGGGGTTTCACAGATACGCAGTATTTT. It encodes CASSELVAGGFTDTQYF.

This rearrangement joins TRBV11-2 to TRBJ2-7; 7 bases match TRBD1. J was trimmed by 2 bases and V by 5 bases; bases with no gene match: 6. Germline assignment: CDR1 SGHAT and CDR2 FQNNGV. The CDR3 totals 14 residues. The CDR3 loop is CASSPDRPPYEQYF. The CDR3 bases are TGTGCCAGCAGCCCGGACAGGCCGCCCTACGAGCAGTACTTC.

This chain uses TRBV9 with TRBJ2-7; 9 nucleotides line up with TRBD2. J gave up 6 bases and V 7 bases, and 5 bases lay outside the gene matches. Germline-derived CDR1 and CDR2 are SGDLS and YYNGEE. This CDR3 comprises 12 residues. The CDR3 protein is CASGRGGLEQYF. The CDR3 nucleotides are TGTGCCAGCGGGCGGGGGGGGCTCGAGCAGTACTTC. Together with reference TRBV9 and TRBJ2-7, the CDR3 gives the full variable domain: DSGVTQTPKHLITATGQRVTLRCSPRSGDLSVYWYQQSLDQGLQFLIQYYNGEERAKGNILERFSAQQFPDLHSELNLSSLELGDSALYFCASGRGGLEQYFGPGTRLTVT.

The rearrangement links TRBV7-8 to TRBJ1-5; no clear D gene. Trimming removed 4 bases from V and 6 bases from J, with 10 bases in between. Germline CDR1 is SGHVS and CDR2 is FQNEAQ. The CDR3 consists of 13 residues. The CDR3 DNA reads TGTGCCAGCAGCTCCTCGGTGAGTCAGCCCCAGCATTTT. Translation gives CASSSSVSQPQHF.

The chain couples TRBV19 to TRBJ2-2; TRBD2 agrees at 10 bases. The CDR3 runs 15 residues. Germline V lookup: CDR1 LNHDA, CDR2 SQIVND (reference sequence). V shed 7 bases, J shed 2 bases, and the junction held 4 bases outside the gene matches. CDR3 protein: CASKASGGNTGELFF. The CDR3 DNA sequence: TGTGCCAGTAAGGCTAGCGGGGGAAACACCGGGGAGCTGTTTTTT.

In its sample, this clone was seen a few times. The rearrangement uses TRBV6-1 and TRBJ1-1; 8 bases map to TRBD1. The ends lost 2 bases at V and 6 bases at J; junction bases unmatched: 8. This CDR3 has 15 residues. From germline, CDR1 is MNHNS and CDR2 SASEGT. The CDR3 spells CASSERGPTGAEAFF. CDR3 DNA sequence: TGTGCCAGCAGTGAAAGGGGCCCGACAGGGGCTGAAGCTTTCTTT.

J is TRBJ1-1 and V is TRBV2; D remains unclear. V lost 4 bases and J 6 bases, leaving 12 bases between the germline ends. CDR3 length equals 13 residues. In germline, CDR1 is SNHLY, CDR2 FYNNEI. In DNA form, the CDR3 reads TGTGCCAGCAGTGGTTTTCCGCAGGCTGAAGCTTTCTTT. It translates to CASSGFPQAEAFF.

V is TRBV4-2 and J is TRBJ2-7, with D possibly TRBD2 on 6 matching bases. The V end was cut by 0 bases, the J end by 0 bases, with 12 bases between. This CDR3 region has 16 residues. The germline V gene has CDR1 LGHNA and CDR2 YNFKEQ. The CDR3 reads CASSQDRSGFSYEQYF. In DNA, the CDR3 is TGTGCCAGCAGCCAAGATCGAAGCGGGTTCTCCTACGAGCAGTACTTC.

The chain carries TRBV6-1 and TRBJ2-7; 7 bases match TRBD1. Losses at the gene ends were 2 bases for V and 3 bases for J; bases not matched to a gene: 7. The germline V gene has CDR1 MNHNS and CDR2 SASEGT. This CDR3 has 15 residues. The CDR3 reads CASSERAGGYYEQYF. The CDR3 DNA is TGTGCCAGCAGTGAACGGGCAGGGGGTTACTACGAGCAGTACTTC.

This clone occurred once. The rearrangement joins TRBV19 to TRBJ1-1; 7 nucleotides match TRBD1. J lost 6 bases, V lost 3 bases, and 10 bases had no gene match. The CDR3 consists of 15 residues. Germline lookup yields CDR1 LNHDA and CDR2 SQIVND (reference sequence). The CDR3 sequence: CASSIGSGGDSEAFF. CDR3 in DNA: TGTGCCAGTAGTATTGGGTCAGGGGGTGATTCTGAAGCTTTCTTT.

The gene calls are TRBV2 and TRBJ2-7, with D unclear. Trimming cost V 2 bases and J 5 bases, with 10 bases left between them. Germline V gene lookup returns CDR1 SNHLY and CDR2 FYNNEI. This CDR3 is built from 13 residues. The CDR3 loop reads CASSEILDDEQYF. The DNA for the CDR3 is TGTGCCAGCAGTGAAATCCTAGACGACGAGCAGTACTTC.

In its sample, this clone was seen once. The gene calls are TRBV5-1 and TRBJ2-5; D is possibly TRBD2 (6 bases). CDR1 and CDR2 (germline): SGHRS, YFSETQ. Trimming took 0 bases from V and 4 from J, leaving 16 bases between them. The CDR3 is 16 amino acids. CDR3 amino acids: CASSLVTGGTGETQYF. In DNA, the CDR3 is TGCGCCAGCAGCTTGGTAACAGGCGGGACTGGAGAGACCCAGTACTTC. Supplemented by reference TRBV5-1 and TRBJ2-5, the full variable domain reads KAGVTQTPRYLIKTRGQQVTLSCSPISGHRSVSWYQQTPGQGLQFLFEYFSETQRNKGNFPGRFSGRQFSNSRSEMNVSTLELGDSALYLCASSLVTGGTGETQYFGPGTRLLVL.

V gene TRBV18 combines with J gene TRBJ2-2; 8 nucleotides align to TRBD1. Germline loops: CDR1 KGHSH, CDR2 LQKENI. The junction had 5 bases not matched to a gene; V was cut back by 4 bases and J by 4 bases. This CDR3 spans 15 amino acids. CDR3 sequence reads: CASSLDRDSTGELFF. In nucleotides, the CDR3 is TGTGCCAGCTCACTGGACAGGGATAGCACCGGGGAGCTGTTTTTT.

The chain carries TRBV7-8 and TRBJ2-2; TRBD1 is a possible D gene (5 bases). Trimming removed 5 bases at V and 3 bases at J, with 7 bases between. CDR3 length: 13 amino acids. Germline V gene sequence: CDR1 SGHVS, CDR2 FQNEAQ. CDR3 bases: TGTGCCAGCAGCCTCAGGGACACCGGGGAGCTGTTTTTT. Residues: CASSLRDTGELFF.

This chain links TRBV27 with TRBJ1-1, with no clear D. V lost 2 bases to trimming and J lost 7 bases, with 11 bases between them. Per the germline V gene, CDR1 is MNHEY and CDR2 is SMNVEV (reference sequence). The CDR3 runs 13 residues. The chain's CDR3 is CASSLLGENEAFF. The CDR3 DNA is TGTGCCAGCAGTTTACTCGGGGAAAATGAAGCTTTCTTT.

The chain combines TRBV5-1 with TRBJ1-3; no firm D call. Trimming shortened V by 0 bases and J by 1 base, and 11 bases separated the two germline ends. Germline V gives CDR1 SGHRS, CDR2 YFSETQ. The CDR3 is made up of 16 amino acids. The CDR3 here is CASSLAGVASGNTIYF. The CDR3 DNA sequence: TGCGCCAGCAGCTTGGCCGGGGTAGCGTCTGGAAACACCATATATTTT.

The gene calls are TRBV6-1 and TRBJ2-1; D is perhaps TRBD2 (6 bases). The CDR3 is made up of 13 amino acids. The germline V and J ends were trimmed by 2 bases and 8 bases, with 10 bases remaining between them. CDR1 is MNHNS and CDR2 is SASEGT in the germline V gene. CDR3 in DNA: TGTGCCAGCAGTGAATTGGGGGAGGATGAGCAGTTCTTC. The encoded protein is CASSELGEDEQFF.

The chain uses TRBV10-3 and TRBJ2-5, with D possibly being TRBD2 (5 bases). CDR3 length: 15 residues. V was shortened by 3 bases and J by 1 base, with 12 bases between the two germline ends. From germline, CDR1 is ENHRY and CDR2 SYGVKD. CDR3 bases: TGTGCCATCAGTGAAGGGAGAGCTATCCAAGAGACCCAGTACTTC. This translates into CAISEGRAIQETQYF.

V and J are TRBV12-1 and TRBJ1-5; the table's D call, TRBD1, was not checked against the DNA. TRBV12-1 constitutes a pseudogene. The CDR3 has 18 amino acids. CDR3 sequence reads: CASRFHNDRDSYNQPQHF. For the CDR3, the DNA is TGTGCCAGCAGGTTCCATAACGACAGAGATAGTTACAATCAGCCCCAGCATTTT.

The chain employs TRBV19 and TRBJ1-1; D not certain. Trimming pared 5 bases from V and 6 bases from J, leaving 13 bases between. From germline, CDR1 is LNHDA and CDR2 SQIVND (reference sequence). CDR3 size: 13 residues. The CDR3 DNA reads as TGTGCCAGTAGTGCAGCAGTGCGGCCTGAAGCTTTCTTT. It codes for CASSAAVRPEAFF.

The chain has TRBV19 and TRBJ2-7; perhaps TRBD2 as D (7 bases). Germline CDR1 is LNHDA and CDR2 is SQIVND (reference sequence). V gave up 5 bases and J gave up 6 bases, with 20 bases separating them. This CDR3 is 15 amino acids long. CDR3 protein: CASSGTRGARIEQYF. Here the CDR3 DNA reads TGTGCCAGTAGTGGAACTCGGGGGGCGCGGATCGAGCAGTACTTC. The full variable domain, with the rest looked up from reference TRBV19 and TRBJ2-7, is DGGITQSPKYLFRKEGQNVTLSCEQNLNHDAMYWYRQDPGQGLRLIYYSQIVNDFQKGDIAEGYSVSREKKESFPLTVTSAQKNPTAFYLCASSGTRGARIEQYFGPGTRLTVT.